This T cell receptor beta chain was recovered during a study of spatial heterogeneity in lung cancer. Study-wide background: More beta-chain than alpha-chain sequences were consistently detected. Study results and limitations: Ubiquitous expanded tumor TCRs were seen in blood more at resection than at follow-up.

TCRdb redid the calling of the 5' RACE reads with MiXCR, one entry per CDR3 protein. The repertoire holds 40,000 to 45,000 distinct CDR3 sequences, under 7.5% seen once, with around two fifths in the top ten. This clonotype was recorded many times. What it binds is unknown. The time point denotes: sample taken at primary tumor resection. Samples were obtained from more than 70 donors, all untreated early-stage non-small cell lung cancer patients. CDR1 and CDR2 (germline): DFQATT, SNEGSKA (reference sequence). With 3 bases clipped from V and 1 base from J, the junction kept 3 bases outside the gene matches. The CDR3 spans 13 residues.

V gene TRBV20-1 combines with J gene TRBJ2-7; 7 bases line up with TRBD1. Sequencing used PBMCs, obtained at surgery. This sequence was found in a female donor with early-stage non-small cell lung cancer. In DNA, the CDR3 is TGCAGTGCTAGGAGGGACAGTTCCTACGAGCAGTACTTC. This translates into CSARRDSSYEQYF.